The 13 T cell receptor beta chains reported below all come from one sample, sequenced in a study of Ad26.COV2.S vaccination and SARS-CoV-2 variants. Treatment of the sample: some 20 received Ad26.COV2.S at low or high dose, single or two shots; five or six received placebo; per-sample allocation not given. Samples analyzed were those drawn on day 63 after the first vaccine or placebo injection. Using immunoSEQ multiplex PCR, the repertoire was profiled, and TCRdb retains in-frame clones only, with some absent. The repertoire holds 350,000 to 450,000 clones, with 83% as singletons. Here the sequenced sample was peripheral blood, taken in a trial of Ad26.COV2.S vaccine versus placebo. All receptors derive from a person between 18 and 59 years old who received the Ad26.COV2.S COVID-19 vaccine or a placebo.

This chain connects TRBV2 to TRBJ2-5; TRBD2 is a possible D gene (6 bases). The germline CDR1 and CDR2 sequences are SNHLY and FYNNEI. This CDR3 is built from 15 residues. Trimming shortened V by 8 bases and J by 5 bases, and 21 bases separated the two germline ends. The CDR3 loop reads CASGPRGLEGETQYF. CDR3 nucleotides: TGTGCCAGCGGGCCCCGTGGGTTGGAGGGTGAGACCCAGTACTTC.

V and J are TRBV5-1 and TRBJ2-1; 12 nucleotides line up with TRBD2. J gave up 4 bases and V 3 bases, and 8 bases lay outside the gene matches. Germline V gene lookup returns CDR1 SGHRS and CDR2 YFSETQ. This CDR3 comprises 17 residues. This chain's CDR3 is CASSSPRGTSGYNEQFF. As DNA, the CDR3 is TGCGCCAGCAGCTCACCGAGGGGGACTAGCGGGTACAATGAGCAGTTCTTC.

The rearrangement joins TRBV18 to TRBJ1-3; 8 bases agree with TRBD1. CDR3 length: 18 residues. Germline V CDR1 and CDR2: KGHSH, LQKENI. The V and J ends lost 2 bases and 4 bases, in that order; junction bases with no gene match: 13. Here the CDR3 reads CASSPSFQGARLGNTIYF. CDR3 nucleotide sequence: TGTGCCAGCTCACCATCATTCCAGGGGGCGCGTTTGGGAAACACCATATATTTT.

The J gene is TRBJ1-1, the V gene TRBV19; tentative D call: TRBD1 (5 bases). V lost 6 bases and J 4 bases, leaving 12 bases between the germline ends. The CDR3 loop spans 13 amino acids. The germline gives CDR1 LNHDA, CDR2 SQIVND (reference sequence). The CDR3 nucleotides read TGTGCCAGTAGCCTGGGGAGGGGCACTGAAGCTTTCTTT. It codes for CASSLGRGTEAFF. Variable domain in full (rest from reference TRBV19 and TRBJ1-1): DGGITQSPKYLFRKEGQNVTLSCEQNLNHDAMYWYRQDPGQGLRLIYYSQIVNDFQKGDIAEGYSVSREKKESFPLTVTSAQKNPTAFYLCASSLGRGTEAFFGQGTRLTVV.

This chain joins TRBV4-3 and TRBJ1-2; D not certain. The length of the CDR3 is 13 residues. Germline CDR1 is LGHNA and CDR2 is YSLEER. V was pared by 0 bases and J by 10 bases, with 12 bases between. CDR3: CASSQDLVKDYTF. In DNA form, the CDR3 reads TGCGCCAGCAGCCAAGATTTAGTCAAGGACTACACCTTC.

The chain links TRBV5-6 to TRBJ1-4; tentative D call: TRBD1 (6 bases). This CDR3 contains 14 residues. The V gene lost 1 base and the J gene lost 5 bases, with 9 bases spanning the gap. Germline lookup yields CDR1 SGHDT and CDR2 YYEEEE. The CDR3 nucleotides are TGTGCCAGCAGCTTGCCAGGGGTCAATGAAAAACTGTTTTTT. Translating it yields CASSLPGVNEKLFF.

V and J are TRBV19 and TRBJ2-7, with TRBD1 identical over 8 bases. Trimming removed 8 bases from V and 1 base from J; junction bases left unmatched: 4. This CDR3 has 13 residues. The germline V gene has CDR1 LNHDA and CDR2 SQIVND (reference sequence). The chain's CDR3 is CASGQGGSYEQYF. The CDR3 DNA follows: TGTGCCAGTGGACAGGGAGGATCCTACGAGCAGTACTTC.

Concerning this clone: At one of its ends the junction is not consistent with the germline gene, which may arise from a read error. The chain links TRBV4-2 to TRBJ1-1; TRBD1 is a possible D gene (5 bases). The germline V gene encodes CDR1 LGHNA and CDR2 YNFKEQ. This CDR3 contains 15 residues. DNA of the CDR3: TGTGCCAGTAGCCAAGCCGGGGGGGTGAACACTGAAGCTTTCTTT. Translation gives CASSQAGGVNTEAFF.

This clone was recorded once. The rearrangement links TRBV6-6 to TRBJ2-2; D unresolved. Between the trimmed V and J ends, which lost 7 bases and 2 bases, there was a span of 5 bases. This CDR3 has 12 amino acids. Germline values: CDR1 MNHNY, CDR2 SVGAGI (reference sequence). CDR3 loop: CASTKNTGELFF. Written as DNA, the CDR3 is TGTGCCAGCACTAAAAACACCGGGGAGCTGTTTTTT.

The chain uses TRBV4-1 and TRBJ1-5; tentative D call: TRBD1 (5 bases). With 4 bases removed from V and 8 bases from J, the gap between germline ends came to 12 bases. The germline gives CDR1 MGHRA, CDR2 YSYEKL. This CDR3 is 13 amino acids long. The CDR3 is CASSLGALEPQHF. CDR3 DNA sequence: TGCGCCAGCAGCCTAGGGGCACTCGAGCCCCAGCATTTT.

V is TRBV11-3 and J is TRBJ2-7; D gene ambiguous. V was cut by 3 bases and J by 1 base, with 10 bases left in between. The CDR3 is 14 amino acids. CDR1 is SGHNT and CDR2 is YENEEA in the germline V gene. In DNA, the CDR3 is TGTGCCAGCAGCTTCACTGCCGCTTCCTACGAGCAGTACTTC. Translation: CASSFTAASYEQYF. The entire variable domain, with the rest obtained from reference TRBV11-3 and TRBJ2-7, is as follows: EAGVVQSPRYKIIEKKQPVAFWCNPISGHNTLYWYLQNLGQGPELLIRYENEEAVDDSQLPKDRFSAERLKGVDSTLKIQPAELGDSAVYLCASSFTAASYEQYFGPGTRLTVT.

V gene TRBV3-1 (or the pseudogene TRBV3-2) combines with J gene TRBJ1-1; TRBD1 agrees at 9 bases. J was trimmed by 6 bases and V by 4 bases; bases with no gene match: 9. CDR1 LGHDT and CDR2 YNNKEL come from the germline V gene (reference sequence). The CDR3 length is 15 residues. The CDR3 region has the DNA TGTGCCAGCAGCCCTGGGGACAGGGACTTACCTGAAGCTTTCTTT. Translating it yields CASSPGDRDLPEAFF.

This clone was picked up one time. This chain uses TRBV27 with TRBJ2-1, with D unclear. The CDR3 spans 14 residues. Germline V lookup: CDR1 MNHEY, CDR2 SMNVEV (reference sequence). The V gene lost 6 bases and the J gene lost 2 bases, with 11 bases spanning the gap. The CDR3 sequence: CASSLGRTYNEQFF. CDR3 DNA: TGTGCCAGCAGCTTAGGTCGTACCTACAATGAGCAGTTCTTC.